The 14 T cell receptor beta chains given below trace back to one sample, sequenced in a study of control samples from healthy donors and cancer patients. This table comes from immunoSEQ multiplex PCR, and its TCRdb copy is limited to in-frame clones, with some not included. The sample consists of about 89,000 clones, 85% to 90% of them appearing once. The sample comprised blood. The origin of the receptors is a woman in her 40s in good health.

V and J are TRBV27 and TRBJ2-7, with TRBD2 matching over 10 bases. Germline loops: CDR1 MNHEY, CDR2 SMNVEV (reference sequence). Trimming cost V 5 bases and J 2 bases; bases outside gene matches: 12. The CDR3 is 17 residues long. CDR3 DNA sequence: TGTGCCAGCAGTCCTCAGCCCGAGCTAGCGGGAGCCTACGAGCAGTACTTC. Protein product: CASSPQPELAGAYEQYF.

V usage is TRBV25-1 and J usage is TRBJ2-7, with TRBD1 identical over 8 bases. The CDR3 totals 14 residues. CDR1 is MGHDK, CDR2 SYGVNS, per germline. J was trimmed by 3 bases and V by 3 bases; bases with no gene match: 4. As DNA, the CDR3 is TGTGCCAGCAGTGAGGCTGGGACAGGCTACGAGCAGTACTTC. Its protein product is CASSEAGTGYEQYF.

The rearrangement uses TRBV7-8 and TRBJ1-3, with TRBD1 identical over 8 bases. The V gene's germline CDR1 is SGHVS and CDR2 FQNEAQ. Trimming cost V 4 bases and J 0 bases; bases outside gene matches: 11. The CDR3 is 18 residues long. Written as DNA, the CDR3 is TGTGCCAGCAGCTCCCTAGACAGGGGCCGTAACTCTGGAAACACCATATATTTT. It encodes CASSSLDRGRNSGNTIYF.

This CDR3 is CAWSSPGEQYF. DNA for the CDR3: TGTGCCTGGAGTTCCCCGGGCGAGCAGTACTTC. The chain is built from TRBV30 and TRBJ2-7; D unresolved. CDR3 length: 11 residues. Germline loops: CDR1 GTSNPN, CDR2 SVGIG (reference sequence). Trimming removed 2 bases from V and 6 bases from J, with 8 bases in between. The variable domain in full, with the rest retrieved from reference TRBV30 and TRBJ2-7, is SQTIHQWPATLVQPVGSPLSLECTVEGTSNPNLYWYRQAAGRGLQLLFYSVGIGQISSEVPQNLSASRPQDRQFILSSKKLLLSDSGFYLCAWSSPGEQYFGPGTRLTVT.

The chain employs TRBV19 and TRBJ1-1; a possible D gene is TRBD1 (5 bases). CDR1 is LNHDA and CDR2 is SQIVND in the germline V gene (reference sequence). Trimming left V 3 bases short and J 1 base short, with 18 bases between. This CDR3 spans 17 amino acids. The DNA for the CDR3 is TGTGCCAGTAGTATCCTTCAAGGAGGGGCTACGAACACTGAAGCTTTCTTT. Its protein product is CASSILQGGATNTEAFF.

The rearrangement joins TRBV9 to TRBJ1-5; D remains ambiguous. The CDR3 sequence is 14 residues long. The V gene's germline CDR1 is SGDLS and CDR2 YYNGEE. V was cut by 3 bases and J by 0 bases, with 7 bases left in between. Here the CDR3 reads CASSDRLSNQPQHF. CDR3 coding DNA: TGTGCCAGCAGCGATAGACTTAGCAATCAGCCCCAGCATTTT.

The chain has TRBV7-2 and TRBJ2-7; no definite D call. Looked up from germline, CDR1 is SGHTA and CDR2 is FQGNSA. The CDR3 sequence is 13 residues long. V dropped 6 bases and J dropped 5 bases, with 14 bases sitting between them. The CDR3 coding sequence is TGTGCCAGCAGTCCCTTCGCTCCCAACGAGCAGTACTTC. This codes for CASSPFAPNEQYF.

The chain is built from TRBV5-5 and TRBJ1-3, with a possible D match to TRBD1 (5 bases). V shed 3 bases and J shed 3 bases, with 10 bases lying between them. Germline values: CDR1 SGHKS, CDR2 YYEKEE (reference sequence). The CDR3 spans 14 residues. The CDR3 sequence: CASSSRDGGNTIYF. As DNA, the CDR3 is TGTGCCAGCAGCTCCCGGGACGGTGGAAACACCATATATTTT. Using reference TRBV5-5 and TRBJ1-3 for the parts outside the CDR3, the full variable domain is DAGVTQSPTHLIKTRGQQVTLRCSPISGHKSVSWYQQVLGQGPQFIFQYYEKEERGRGNFPDRFSARQFPNYSSELNVNALLLGDSALYLCASSSRDGGNTIYFGEGSWLTVV.

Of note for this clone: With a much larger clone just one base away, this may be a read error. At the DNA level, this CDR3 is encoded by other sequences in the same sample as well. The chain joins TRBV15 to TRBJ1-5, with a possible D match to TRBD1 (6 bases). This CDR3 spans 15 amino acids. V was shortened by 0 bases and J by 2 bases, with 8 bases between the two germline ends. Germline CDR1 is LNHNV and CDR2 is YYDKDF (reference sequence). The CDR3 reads CATSRDPGGNQPQHF. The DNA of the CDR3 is TGTGCCACCAGCAGAGATCCAGGGGGCAATCAGCCCCAGCATTTT.

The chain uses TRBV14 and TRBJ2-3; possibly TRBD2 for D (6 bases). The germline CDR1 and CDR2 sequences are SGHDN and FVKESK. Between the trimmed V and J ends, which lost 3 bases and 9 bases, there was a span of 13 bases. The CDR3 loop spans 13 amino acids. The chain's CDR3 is CASSQSMGGTQYF. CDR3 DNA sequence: TGTGCCAGCAGCCAGTCAATGGGGGGAACGCAGTATTTT. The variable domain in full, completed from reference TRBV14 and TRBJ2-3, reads EAGVTQFPSHSVIEKGQTVTLRCDPISGHDNLYWYRRVMGKEIKFLLHFVKESKQDESGMPNNRFLAERTGGTYSTLKVQPAELEDSGVYFCASSQSMGGTQYFGPGTRLTVL.

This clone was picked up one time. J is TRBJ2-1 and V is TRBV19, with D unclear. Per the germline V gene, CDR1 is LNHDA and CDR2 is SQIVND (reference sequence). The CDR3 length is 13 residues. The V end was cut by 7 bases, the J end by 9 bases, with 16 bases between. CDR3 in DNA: TGTGCCAGTACCAACCCGATGGGTGGTGAGCAGTTCTTC. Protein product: CASTNPMGGEQFF.

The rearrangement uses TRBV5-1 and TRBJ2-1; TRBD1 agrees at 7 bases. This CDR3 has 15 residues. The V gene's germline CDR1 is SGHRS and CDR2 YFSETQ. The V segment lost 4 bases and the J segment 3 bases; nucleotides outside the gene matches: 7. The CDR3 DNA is TGCGCCAGCAGCCTGTCCGGACAGGACTACAATGAGCAGTTCTTC. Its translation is CASSLSGQDYNEQFF.

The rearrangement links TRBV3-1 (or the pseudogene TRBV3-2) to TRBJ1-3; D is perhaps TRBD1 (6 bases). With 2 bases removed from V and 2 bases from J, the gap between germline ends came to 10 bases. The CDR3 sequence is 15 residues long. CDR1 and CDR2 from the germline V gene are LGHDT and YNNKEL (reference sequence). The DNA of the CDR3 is TGTGCCAGCAGCCAAAGCGGGACACCTGGAAACACCATATATTTT. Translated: CASSQSGTPGNTIYF.

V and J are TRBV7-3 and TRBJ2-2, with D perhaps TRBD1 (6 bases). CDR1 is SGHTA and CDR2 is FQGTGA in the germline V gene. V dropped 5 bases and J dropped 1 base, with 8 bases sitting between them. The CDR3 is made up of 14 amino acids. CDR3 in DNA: TGTGCCAGCAGCATACAGGGGAACACCGGGGAGCTGTTTTTT. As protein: CASSIQGNTGELFF.